The 30 T cell receptor beta chains listed next were all sequenced from one sample in a study of human T cells and chemical hapten exposure. Via MiXCR, TCRdb re-called the RACE reads, giving one row per CDR3 protein. Here the sample spans approximately 80,000 distinct CDR3 sequences, about 10% being singletons. The time point is: patch test 1, 2 weeks after DPC sensitization. Treatment denoted: therapeutic diphenylcyclopropenone sensitization with weekly scalp DPC. The input for sequencing was whole blood, taken in connection with sensitization to the hapten diphenylcyclopropenone (DPC). The receptors originated from a woman in her 50s with alopecia areata. Some clones in this sample may be carry-over from other donors' samples.

This clonotype was seen only a few times. V gene TRBV4-2 combines with J gene TRBJ1-3; 8 bases align to TRBD1. V gave up 1 base and J gave up 4 bases; unmatched junction bases: 3. The CDR3 is 15 residues long. CDR1 is LGHNA and CDR2 is YNFKEQ in the germline V gene. This CDR3 reads CASSQAQGAGNTIYF. The DNA for the CDR3 is TGTGCCAGCAGCCAAGCTCAGGGGGCGGGAAACACCATATATTTT.

The chain is built from TRBV20-1 and TRBJ1-4, with 7 bases that match TRBD1. Unmatched junction bases numbered 4, after V lost 6 bases and J lost 3 bases. Germline V CDR1 and CDR2: DFQATT, SNEGSKA (reference sequence). The CDR3 has 13 amino acids. CDR3 DNA: TGCAGTGCCCTGACAGGGTCTAATGAAAAACTGTTTTTT. Encoded protein: CSALTGSNEKLFF.

This sequence joins TRBV7-8 and TRBJ2-4; D is uncertain. Per germline, CDR1 SGHVS and CDR2 FQNEAQ. The CDR3 spans 13 residues. The V end lost 1 base, the J end lost 8 bases, and 9 bases lay between the germline ends. For the CDR3, the DNA is TGTGCCAGCAGCTTAGTACCCCTGGACATTCAGTACTTC. As protein: CASSLVPLDIQYF.

This clonotype was observed a handful of times. The rearrangement joins TRBV27 to TRBJ2-4, with D possibly being TRBD1 or TRBD2 (7 bases each). Germline CDR1 reads MNHEY; CDR2 reads SMNVEV (reference sequence). The CDR3 totals 15 residues. V was cut by 4 bases and J by 10 bases, with 20 bases left in between. Here the CDR3 reads CASSSGGGPTIIQYF. In nucleotides, the CDR3 is TGTGCCAGCAGTTCAGGGGGGGGACCCACGATTATTCAGTACTTC.

This chain links TRBV2 with TRBJ2-7; 13 bases fit TRBD2. J was trimmed by 1 base and V by 3 bases; bases with no gene match: 0. The germline gives CDR1 SNHLY, CDR2 FYNNEI. The CDR3 has 15 residues. The CDR3 region is CASSEGLAGSYEQYF. CDR3 coding DNA: TGTGCCAGCAGTGAGGGACTAGCGGGATCCTACGAGCAGTACTTC.

This clonotype was seen more than once but under ten times. The chain has TRBV2 and TRBJ2-7; the match to TRBD1 covers 8 bases. J lost 2 bases, V lost 1 base, and 4 bases had no gene match. This CDR3 region has 15 residues. The germline V gene has CDR1 SNHLY and CDR2 FYNNEI. The CDR3 nucleotides are TGTGCCAGCAGTGAAGAGCAGGGGGCAACCTACGAGCAGTACTTC. It encodes CASSEEQGATYEQYF.

This chain joins TRBV9 and TRBJ2-3, with D maybe TRBD2 (5 bases). CDR1 and CDR2 (germline): SGDLS, YYNGEE. The V end lost 8 bases, the J end lost 0 bases, and 13 bases lay between the germline ends. This CDR3 comprises 14 residues. In DNA form, the CDR3 reads TGTGCCAGATCGAGGACTGGAAGCACAGATACGCAGTATTTT. Encoded protein: CARSRTGSTDTQYF.

V usage is TRBV7-9 and J usage is TRBJ2-2; 8 bases match TRBD2. The CDR3 covers 15 residues. The ends lost 4 bases at V and 1 base at J; junction bases unmatched: 2. The V gene's germline CDR1 is SEHNR and CDR2 FQNEAQ (reference sequence). The CDR3 coding sequence is TGTGCCAGCAGCTCGGGACTAGAGAACACCGGGGAGCTGTTTTTT. Its translation is CASSSGLENTGELFF. The complete variable domain, with remaining parts taken from reference TRBV7-9 and TRBJ2-2, reads DTGVSQNPRHKITKRGQNVTFRCDPISEHNRLYWYRQTLGQGPEFLTYFQNEAQLEKSRLLSDRFSAERPKGSFSTLEIQRTEQGDSAMYLCASSSGLENTGELFFGEGSRLTVL.

This clonotype was seen many times. The rearrangement joins TRBV29-1 to TRBJ2-3; D gene ambiguous. CDR3 length equals 13 residues. V lost 3 bases and J 6 bases, leaving 13 bases between the germline ends. CDR1 and CDR2 from the germline V gene are SQVTM and ANQGSEA. Written as DNA, the CDR3 is TGCAGCGTTGAGCTCCGGGCTAGGGATACGCAGTATTTT. It translates to CSVELRARDTQYF.

This clonotype came up a few times. V and J are TRBV14 and TRBJ2-7, with 10 bases matching TRBD2. Germline V gene sequence: CDR1 SGHDN, CDR2 FVKESK. J gave up 4 bases and V 0 bases, and 12 bases lay outside the gene matches. The CDR3 runs 18 residues. CDR3 DNA sequence: TGTGCCAGCAGCCAAGAAATTTGGCTAGCGGGAGTATTGTACGAGCAGTACTTC. Translation gives CASSQEIWLAGVLYEQYF.

There are a few counts of this clonotype. This chain joins TRBV5-1 and TRBJ1-6; no reliable D call. Trimming took off 6 bases at V and 5 bases at J, with 24 bases between the two ends. CDR1 and CDR2 from the germline V gene are SGHRS and YFSETQ. This CDR3 has 18 amino acids. CDR3 residues: CASTPGRLIRGDNSPLHF. The DNA of the CDR3 is TGCGCCAGCACCCCCGGGCGTCTCATACGGGGTGATAATTCACCCCTCCACTTT.

This clonotype was observed many times. The V call is TRBV2, the J call TRBJ1-1; D not certain. This CDR3 comprises 13 residues. With 2 bases removed from V and 8 bases from J, the gap between germline ends came to 12 bases. CDR1 is SNHLY and CDR2 is FYNNEI in the germline V gene. The CDR3 nucleotides read TGTGCCAGCAGTGAATGGATCAGAGACGAAGCTTTCTTT. Translating gives CASSEWIRDEAFF.

The chain combines TRBV27 with TRBJ1-5; no clear D. V dropped 1 base and J dropped 6 bases, with 4 bases sitting between them. Germline CDR1 MNHEY, CDR2 SMNVEV (reference sequence). The CDR3 covers 12 residues. The CDR3 bases are TGTGCCAGCAGTTTATATGGTCAGCCCCAGCATTTT. This gives the protein CASSLYGQPQHF.

In this sample, this clonotype turned up many times. The genes are TRBV20-1 and TRBJ1-1, with D uncertain. There are 13 residues in the CDR3. Trimming removed 0 bases from V and 2 bases from J, with 7 bases in between. CDR1 and CDR2 (germline): DFQATT, SNEGSKA (reference sequence). CDR3 sequence reads: CSARDRGNTEAFF. CDR3 in DNA: TGCAGTGCTAGAGACCGGGGAAACACTGAAGCTTTCTTT.

The J gene is TRBJ2-2, the V gene TRBV4-3; D unresolved. The germline gives CDR1 LGHNA, CDR2 YSLEER. The CDR3 covers 15 residues. V was clipped by 1 base and J by 0 bases, with 6 bases between them. The DNA of the CDR3 is TGCGCCAGCAGCCAAGTGCCAGCGAACACCGGGGAGCTGTTTTTT. Translation: CASSQVPANTGELFF.

This clonotype was detected a few times. The V and J genes are TRBV2 and TRBJ2-1, with D possibly being TRBD1 or TRBD2 (5 bases each). Trimming removed 5 bases at V and 9 bases at J, with 14 bases between. The CDR3 sequence is 13 residues long. Germline V CDR1 and CDR2: SNHLY, FYNNEI. CDR3 residues: CASSWDPLGEQFF. CDR3 sequence (DNA): TGTGCCAGCAGTTGGGACCCATTGGGTGAGCAGTTCTTC.

This rearrangement joins TRBV5-1 to TRBJ1-1; D remains unclear. The CDR3 is 14 residues long. Per germline, CDR1 SGHRS and CDR2 YFSETQ. V lost 5 bases to trimming and J lost 1 base, with 12 bases between them. The CDR3 region has the DNA TGCGCCAGCAGTCCGCAGATGGGGAACACTGAAGCTTTCTTT. Its protein product is CASSPQMGNTEAFF. The whole variable domain, remainder taken from reference TRBV5-1 and TRBJ1-1, is KAGVTQTPRYLIKTRGQQVTLSCSPISGHRSVSWYQQTPGQGLQFLFEYFSETQRNKGNFPGRFSGRQFSNSRSEMNVSTLELGDSALYLCASSPQMGNTEAFFGQGTRLTVV.

This clonotype was seen only a few times. J is TRBJ1-6 and V is TRBV25-1, with 7 bases matching TRBD1. CDR1 and CDR2 (germline): MGHDK, SYGVNS. With 6 bases clipped from V and 8 bases from J, the junction kept 4 bases outside the gene matches. CDR3 length: 13 residues. CDR3 coding DNA: TGTGCCAGCAGCAGACAGGGTTATTCACCCCTCCACTTT. It translates to CASSRQGYSPLHF. The full variable domain, completed using reference TRBV25-1 and TRBJ1-6, is EADIYQTPRYLVIGTGKKITLECSQTMGHDKMYWYQQDPGMELHLIHYSYGVNSTEKGDLSSESTVSRIRTEHFPLTLESARPSHTSQYLCASSRQGYSPLHFGNGTRLTVT.

V gene TRBV7-2 combines with J gene TRBJ1-2; D unresolved. Germline values: CDR1 SGHTA, CDR2 FQGNSA. This CDR3 comprises 13 residues. Trimming took 1 base from V and 5 from J, leaving 8 bases between them. CDR3 in amino acids: CASSLDSIYGYTF. The CDR3 DNA sequence: TGTGCCAGCAGCTTAGATTCTATATATGGCTACACCTTC.

The V call is TRBV30, the J call TRBJ1-2; 7 positions match TRBD1. The germline V gene encodes CDR1 GTSNPN and CDR2 SVGIG (reference sequence). V shed 3 bases and J 4 bases; nucleotides not matched to a gene: 5. This CDR3 has 13 residues. The DNA of the CDR3 is TGTGCCTGGAGCCGGGACAGATTCTATGGCTACACCTTC. Translation: CAWSRDRFYGYTF.

In its sample, this clonotype was seen a few times. The genes are TRBV30 and TRBJ2-7; D gene uncertain. CDR3 size: 13 residues. Germline V gives CDR1 GTSNPN, CDR2 SVGIG (reference sequence). Between the trimmed V and J ends, which lost 0 bases and 3 bases, there was a span of 9 bases. CDR3 residues: CAWSVGNIYEQYF. In nucleotides, the CDR3 is TGTGCCTGGAGTGTTGGGAATATCTACGAGCAGTACTTC.

V and J are TRBV7-9 and TRBJ1-6; TRBD1 might be the D (6 bases). The CDR3 sequence is 16 residues long. Trimming cost V 1 base and J 4 bases, with 11 bases left between them. Germline CDR1 is SEHNR and CDR2 is FQNEAQ (reference sequence). This CDR3 is CASSLGQGFYNSPLHF. In DNA form, the CDR3 reads TGTGCCAGCAGCTTAGGCCAGGGGTTTTATAATTCACCCCTCCACTTT.

This clonotype has only a few counts. CDR3 sequence: CSGGLMGVNTEAFF. In nucleotides, the CDR3 is TGCAGCGGTGGCTTAATGGGGGTGAACACTGAAGCTTTCTTT. V usage is TRBV29-1 and J usage is TRBJ1-1; perhaps TRBD1 as D (5 bases). CDR3 length: 14 amino acids. The germline V gene encodes CDR1 SQVTM and CDR2 ANQGSEA. V dropped 7 bases and J dropped 0 bases, with 15 bases sitting between them.

The rearrangement joins TRBV27 to TRBJ2-1, with 13 nucleotides matching TRBD2. Looked up from germline, CDR1 is MNHEY and CDR2 is SMNVEV (reference sequence). CDR3 length: 18 residues. V was clipped by 5 bases and J by 1 base; unmatched bases: 8. CDR3 bases: TGTGCCAGCAGTGGGACTAGCGGGAATCGGCGGTCCTACAATGAGCAGTTCTTC. As protein: CASSGTSGNRRSYNEQFF.

This clonotype was counted ten times or more. The chain recombines TRBV2 with TRBJ1-1, with D possibly TRBD1 on 5 matching bases. CDR1 is SNHLY, CDR2 FYNNEI, per germline. CDR3 length equals 14 residues. Trimming removed 5 bases from V and 0 bases from J, with 10 bases in between. The CDR3, as DNA: TGTGCCAGCAGTTCGGAGGGGATGAACACTGAAGCTTTCTTT. Translated: CASSSEGMNTEAFF.

This clonotype has a count of ten or more. The genes are TRBV2 and TRBJ1-2; possibly TRBD1 for D (6 bases). The CDR3 runs to 13 residues. Germline CDR1 reads SNHLY; CDR2 reads FYNNEI. The ends were cut back, 7 bases at V and 5 bases at J, with 14 bases in the middle. CDR3 region: CASNRQGTYGYTF. The CDR3 nucleotides are TGTGCCAGCAATCGGCAGGGGACATATGGCTACACCTTC.

This clonotype was found a few times. The CDR3 region has the DNA TGTGCCAGCAGCCTCATAGCGGCTAGCGGGAGCCGTGATGACGAGCAGTACTTC. Protein: CASSLIAASGSRDDEQYF. This chain joins TRBV7-6 and TRBJ2-7, with 10 bases that match TRBD2. The CDR3 extends over 18 amino acids. The V segment lost 5 bases and the J segment 5 bases; nucleotides outside the gene matches: 18. The germline V gene encodes CDR1 SGHVS and CDR2 FNYEAQ.

This clonotype was recorded a few times. This chain joins TRBV4-3 and TRBJ2-3; D remains unclear. This CDR3 spans 16 amino acids. Between the trimmed V and J ends, which lost 0 bases and 3 bases, there was a span of 13 bases. The germline CDR1 and CDR2 sequences are LGHNA and YSLEER. The CDR3: CASSQDLQQFTDTQYF. CDR3 nucleotide sequence: TGCGCCAGCAGCCAAGATCTACAACAATTTACAGATACGCAGTATTTT.

In its sample, this clonotype was seen many times. This sequence joins TRBV28 and TRBJ1-5; no clear D gene. The germline V gene encodes CDR1 MDHEN and CDR2 SYDVKM. V was shortened by 5 bases and J by 4 bases, with 12 bases between the two germline ends. CDR3 length: 14 residues. The DNA of the CDR3 is TGTGCCAGCAGTCCAAGGCTCGGTAATCAGCCCCAGCATTTT. Translated, it gives CASSPRLGNQPQHF. Complete variable domain (other parts from reference TRBV28 and TRBJ1-5): DVKVTQSSRYLVKRTGEKVFLECVQDMDHENMFWYRQDPGLGLRLIYFSYDVKMKEKGDIPEGYSVSREKKERFSLILESASTNQTSMYLCASSPRLGNQPQHFGDGTRLSIL.

This clonotype was found many times. This chain joins TRBV30 and TRBJ2-3, with D perhaps TRBD1 or TRBD2 (6 bases each). The CDR3 totals 15 residues. V lost 3 bases and J lost 5, with 18 bases in between. The germline V gene encodes CDR1 GTSNPN and CDR2 SVGIG (reference sequence). In nucleotides, the CDR3 is TGTGCCTGGAGCTCCGGGGGCAAGGGGGGAGATACGCAGTATTTT. Its translation is CAWSSGGKGGDTQYF.